This T cell receptor (beta chain) was documented in a study of monozygotic twins with inflammatory bowel disease. Notes on the study in general: Extra variability in the repertoires of patients may have come from differing immunosuppressive treatments.

In regard to this clonotype: Its antigen remains unknown.

The study subjected TCRalpha and TCRbeta cDNA to two nested PCRs of approximately 16 and 10 cycles. One entry per CDR3 protein, without DNA, is what TCRdb gives after re-calling the 5' RACE reads. The ten top clones account for 6% to 9%, within a sample of over 200,000 distinct CDR3 sequences. This CDR3 comprises 14 residues. The germline V gene has CDR1 DFQATT and CDR2 SNEGSKA (reference sequence). This chain uses TRBV20-1 with TRBJ1-2; as DNA is missing, the TRBD1 call by TCRdb cannot be tested. The sequenced sample consisted of blood. The sequence was collected from a human donor with ulcerative colitis or Crohn's disease, or a healthy co-twin of an affected twin (not recorded which). The CDR3 region is CSVPGQGAQNGYTF.